What follows are 15 T cell receptor beta chains derived from one specimen sequenced in a study of healthy donors' naive CD4 and CD8 T cells. A linear amplification protocol produced the TCR libraries from 500 ng of total RNA. TCRdb independently ran MiXCR on the reads; one entry per CDR3 protein. The sample lists 150,000 to 200,000 distinct CDR3 sequences, 65% to 75% occurring once. The sample was naive CD4+ and CD8+ T cells sorted from blood, pooled from several donors. These receptors came from a pool of human donors in good health; the sample pools cells from several healthy donors.

The V gene is TRBV29-1, the J gene TRBJ2-2, with D hard to call. CDR3 size: 12 residues. CDR1 is SQVTM, CDR2 ANQGSEA, per germline. Trimming took off 7 bases at V and 0 bases at J, with 6 bases between the two ends. DNA of the CDR3: TGCAGCGCCAATACGAACACCGGGGAGCTGTTTTTT. Translated: CSANTNTGELFF.

CDR3 in DNA: TGTGCCAGCAGCTTGCGACTAGCGGTCCACGAGCAGTACTTC. It yields the protein CASSLRLAVHEQYF. This chain joins TRBV5-5 and TRBJ2-7; 9 bases match TRBD2. In germline, CDR1 is SGHKS, CDR2 YYEKEE (reference sequence). V lost 1 base and J lost 5; bases outside the gene matches: 4. The CDR3 is made up of 14 amino acids. Drawing the rest from reference TRBV5-5 and TRBJ2-7, the complete variable domain is DAGVTQSPTHLIKTRGQQVTLRCSPISGHKSVSWYQQVLGQGPQFIFQYYEKEERGRGNFPDRFSARQFPNYSSELNVNALLLGDSALYLCASSLRLAVHEQYFGPGTRLTVT.

This clonotype was seen only a few times. This chain joins TRBV29-1 and TRBJ2-7; D gene unclear. Germline assignment: CDR1 SQVTM and CDR2 ANQGSEA. The CDR3 consists of 13 residues. V lost 7 bases and J lost 0, with 13 bases in between. CDR3 sequence: CSAVPNFSYEQYF. For the CDR3, the DNA is TGCAGCGCCGTTCCGAACTTCTCCTACGAGCAGTACTTC.

This chain links TRBV19 with TRBJ2-2, with TRBD1 as a possible D gene (6 bases). V lost 2 bases and J 1 base, leaving 8 bases between the germline ends. Germline assignment: CDR1 LNHDA and CDR2 SQIVND (reference sequence). CDR3 length equals 15 residues. CDR3 in amino acids: CASSIWTENTGELFF. CDR3 DNA: TGTGCCAGTAGTATATGGACAGAGAACACCGGGGAGCTGTTTTTT.

This chain connects TRBV19 to TRBJ1-1, with TRBD1 matching 8 bases. The CDR3 loop spans 15 amino acids. Looked up from germline, CDR1 is LNHDA and CDR2 is SQIVND (reference sequence). The V gene end was trimmed by 8 bases and the J gene end by 1 base; junction bases not matched to a gene: 9. CDR3 DNA: TGTGCCAGTGCTCAGTTGGGGACAGGGAACACTGAAGCTTTCTTT. Translating it yields CASAQLGTGNTEAFF.

The chain links TRBV28 to TRBJ1-1; D gene ambiguous. The CDR3 is 13 amino acids. Trimming shortened V by 5 bases and J by 3 bases, and 10 bases separated the two germline ends. The germline V gene has CDR1 MDHEN and CDR2 SYDVKM. The CDR3 DNA follows: TGTGCCAGCAGTCTAATGATACACACTGAAGCTTTCTTT. Translated, it gives CASSLMIHTEAFF. Filled out from reference TRBV28 and TRBJ1-1, the complete variable domain reads DVKVTQSSRYLVKRTGEKVFLECVQDMDHENMFWYRQDPGLGLRLIYFSYDVKMKEKGDIPEGYSVSREKKERFSLILESASTNQTSMYLCASSLMIHTEAFFGQGTRLTVV.

J is TRBJ2-7 and V is TRBV18; no clear D gene. The CDR3 contains 12 residues. V lost 3 bases, J lost 5 bases, and 8 bases lay in between. CDR1 KGHSH and CDR2 LQKENI come from the germline V gene. For the CDR3, the DNA is TGTGCCAGCTCACCCTCCCCCAACGAGCAGTACTTC. This gives the protein CASSPSPNEQYF.

This clonotype was seen a few times. The J gene is TRBJ2-5, the V gene TRBV29-1; 8 nucleotides align to TRBD1. After removal of 4 bases from V and 2 bases from J, the junction contained 0 bases not matched to a gene. Germline V CDR1 and CDR2: SQVTM, ANQGSEA. There are 12 residues in the CDR3. In nucleotides, the CDR3 is TGCAGCGTTGGACAGGGGCAAGAGACCCAGTACTTC. Protein: CSVGQGQETQYF.

The rearrangement uses TRBV6-4 and TRBJ2-3; TRBD2 agrees at 9 bases. CDR1 and CDR2 (germline): MRHNA, SNTAGT. The length of the CDR3 is 16 residues. After removal of 5 bases from V and 2 bases from J, the junction contained 8 bases not matched to a gene. CDR3 amino acids: CASSPSAGGITDTQYF. The CDR3 DNA follows: TGTGCCAGCAGTCCCTCAGCGGGGGGAATCACAGATACGCAGTATTTT.

This clonotype came up a few times. The chain carries TRBV5-4 and TRBJ2-3; D remains ambiguous. V gave up 8 bases and J gave up 1 base, with 11 bases separating them. This CDR3 contains 13 residues. The germline CDR1 and CDR2 sequences are SGHNT and YYREEE (reference sequence). CDR3 sequence reads: CASTHKGTDTQYF. CDR3 bases: TGTGCCAGTACTCACAAAGGCACAGATACGCAGTATTTT.

The rearrangement joins TRBV29-1 to TRBJ2-7; no reliable D call. V was cut by 4 bases and J by 1 base, with 8 bases left in between. This CDR3 comprises 12 residues. Germline lookup yields CDR1 SQVTM and CDR2 ANQGSEA. The CDR3 spells CSVAEPSYEQYF. The CDR3 region has the DNA TGCAGCGTTGCGGAACCTTCCTACGAGCAGTACTTC.

The chain is built from TRBV18 and TRBJ1-1; 7 bases are a match to TRBD1. The CDR3 totals 15 residues. V lost 1 base, J lost 1 base, and 3 bases stayed unmatched. Germline V gene data show CDR1 as KGHSH and CDR2 as LQKENI. This CDR3 is CASSPRQGKNTEAFF. CDR3 in DNA: TGTGCCAGCTCACCACGACAGGGAAAGAACACTGAAGCTTTCTTT.

The rearrangement uses TRBV12-3 or TRBV12-4 and TRBJ2-7; D is unclear. The CDR3 contains 12 residues. V was pared by 6 bases and J by 6 bases, with 12 bases between. The CDR3 nucleotides read TGTGCCAGCAGCTTCGCCCGAGGCGAGCAGTACTTC. The encoded protein is CASSFARGEQYF.

This clonotype was found a few times. V usage is TRBV19 and J usage is TRBJ1-2, with D perhaps TRBD1 (6 bases). The CDR3 runs 13 residues. Germline lookup yields CDR1 LNHDA and CDR2 SQIVND (reference sequence). V was pared by 6 bases and J by 5 bases, with 13 bases between. This CDR3 reads CASSLGTPYGYTF. The CDR3 DNA follows: TGTGCCAGTAGCCTCGGGACACCATATGGCTACACCTTC.

This chain connects TRBV19 to TRBJ2-1, with no clear D. The CDR3 loop spans 11 amino acids. The V end lost 1 base, the J end lost 7 bases, and 2 bases lay between the germline ends. Germline V gene data show CDR1 as LNHDA and CDR2 as SQIVND (reference sequence). CDR3 in amino acids: CASSIGNEQFF. CDR3 in DNA: TGTGCCAGTAGTATAGGTAATGAGCAGTTCTTC.